A single sample is the source of the 20 T cell receptor beta chains below, sequenced in a study of T cells in localized non-small cell lung cancer. Measured with immunoSEQ multiplex PCR; TCRdb has only the in-frame clones, and not every one. The sample yields fewer than 3,500 clones, less than 20% seen once. Material: lung tumor tissue, obtained before any cancer treatment. The receptors shown here come from a man between 40 and 69 years old with stage I lung adenocarcinoma.

The V gene is TRBV9, the J gene TRBJ2-6, with TRBD1 matching over 7 bases. The CDR3 is 15 residues long. Germline V gene lookup returns CDR1 SGDLS and CDR2 YYNGEE. V trimming: 5 bases; J trimming: 12 bases; junction bases outside the gene matches: 14. DNA of the CDR3: TGTGCCAGCAGTGGGGGACAGATCCTTCCTGGCGTCCTGACTTTC. Its protein product is CASSGGQILPGVLTF. Supplemented by reference TRBV9 and TRBJ2-6, the full variable domain reads DSGVTQTPKHLITATGQRVTLRCSPRSGDLSVYWYQQSLDQGLQFLIQYYNGEERAKGNILERFSAQQFPDLHSELNLSSLELGDSALYFCASSGGQILPGVLTFGAGSRLTVL.

This CDR3 is CASRTIAGYEQYV. CDR3 bases: TGTGCCAGCAGAACGATCGCGGGCTACGAGCAGTACGTC. The chain employs TRBV9 and TRBJ2-7, with D possibly TRBD2 on 5 matching bases. The germline CDR1 and CDR2 sequences are SGDLS and YYNGEE. V gave up 5 bases and J gave up 3 bases, with 12 bases separating them. The CDR3 runs to 13 residues.

The chain links TRBV25-1 to TRBJ2-5; D not resolved. This CDR3 comprises 13 residues. V lost 7 bases to trimming and J lost 4 bases, with 13 bases between them. Germline V lookup: CDR1 MGHDK, CDR2 SYGVNS. Here the CDR3 DNA reads TGTGCCAGCATCGACGGTAGTAGAGAGACCCAGTACTTC. This encodes CASIDGSRETQYF. Full variable domain (missing parts from reference TRBV25-1 and TRBJ2-5): EADIYQTPRYLVIGTGKKITLECSQTMGHDKMYWYQQDPGMELHLIHYSYGVNSTEKGDLSSESTVSRIRTEHFPLTLESARPSHTSQYLCASIDGSRETQYFGPGTRLLVL.

In DNA, the CDR3 is TGTGCCAGCAGCCAAGTACGGGGGTTTGGCACAGATACGCAGTATTTT. Protein sequence: CASSQVRGFGTDTQYF. V is TRBV14 and J is TRBJ2-3, with D perhaps TRBD2 (6 bases). V was cut by 1 base and J by 1 base, with 12 bases left in between. CDR1 and CDR2 from the germline V gene are SGHDN and FVKESK. This CDR3 contains 16 residues. Based on the CDR3 plus reference TRBV14 and TRBJ2-3, the full variable domain is EAGVTQFPSHSVIEKGQTVTLRCDPISGHDNLYWYRRVMGKEIKFLLHFVKESKQDESGMPNNRFLAERTGGTYSTLKVQPAELEDSGVYFCASSQVRGFGTDTQYFGPGTRLTVL.

V is TRBV12-5 and J is TRBJ2-1, with 7 bases that match TRBD2. Germline CDR1 and CDR2: LGHNT and FRNRAP. CDR3 size: 15 residues. J lost 4 bases, V lost 5 bases, and 8 bases had no gene match. For the CDR3, the DNA is TGTGCTAGTGGTCAAGGCCAGGGAGGGTACAATGAGCAGTTCTTC. It specifies CASGQGQGGYNEQFF. The full variable domain, in which reference TRBV12-5 and TRBJ2-1 provide the parts outside the CDR3, is DARVTQTPRHKVTEMGQEVTMRCQPILGHNTVFWYRQTMMQGLELLAYFRNRAPLDDSGMPKDRFSAEMPDATLATLKIQPSEPRDSAVYFCASGQGQGGYNEQFFGPGTRLTVL.

This clone is medium-sized within its sample. The chain uses TRBV4-1 and TRBJ1-6, with D unresolved. CDR1 and CDR2 from the germline V gene are MGHRA and YSYEKL. The CDR3 totals 15 residues. The V end lost 0 bases, the J end lost 7 bases, and 10 bases lay between the germline ends. CDR3 nucleotide sequence: TGCGCCAGCAGCCAAGATCGTGGAATAAATTCACCCCTCCACTTT. Amino acids: CASSQDRGINSPLHF.

V is TRBV29-1 and J is TRBJ1-5; D is uncertain. Germline V CDR1 and CDR2: SQVTM, ANQGSEA. V was shortened by 0 bases and J by 1 base, with 7 bases between the two germline ends. This CDR3 has 14 residues. The chain's CDR3 is CSVEDHRSNQPQHF. CDR3 in DNA: TGCAGCGTTGAAGATCACAGAAGCAATCAGCCCCAGCATTTT. The whole variable domain, remainder taken from reference TRBV29-1 and TRBJ1-5, is SAVISQKPSRDICQRGTSLTIQCQVDSQVTMMFWYRQQPGQSLTLIATANQGSEATYESGFVIDKFPISRPNLTFSTLTVSNMSPEDSSIYLCSVEDHRSNQPQHFGDGTRLSIL.

The chain links TRBV11-3 to TRBJ1-2; TRBD1 matches at 10 bases. The CDR3 length is 15 residues. Germline V gene lookup returns CDR1 SGHNT and CDR2 YENEEA. V was pared by 6 bases and J by 4 bases, with 8 bases of the junction left unmatched. The CDR3 loop is CASRPRDRGSYGYTF. The CDR3 nucleotides read TGTGCCAGCAGGCCCCGGGACAGGGGCTCCTATGGCTACACCTTC.

The V gene is TRBV29-1, the J gene TRBJ2-1, with D perhaps TRBD1 (6 bases). This CDR3 has 14 amino acids. Trimming shortened V by 8 bases and J by 7 bases, and 21 bases separated the two germline ends. Germline values: CDR1 SQVTM, CDR2 ANQGSEA. CDR3 nucleotide sequence: TGCAGCCCCTTCGGTGGCAGGGACAAAAATGAGCAGTTCTTC. Translated: CSPFGGRDKNEQFF.

There are a few counts of this clone. This rearrangement joins TRBV11-3 to TRBJ1-2; 9 bases line up with TRBD1. The CDR3 has 16 residues. The germline V gene has CDR1 SGHNT and CDR2 YENEEA. The junction had 11 bases not matched to a gene; V was cut back by 3 bases and J by 6 bases. This chain's CDR3 is CASSLATGGESHGYTF. CDR3 nucleotide sequence: TGTGCCAGCAGCTTGGCTACAGGGGGCGAGTCCCATGGCTACACCTTC.

This clone has only a few counts. This chain uses TRBV11-3 with TRBJ1-1; 7 bases agree with TRBD1. The V segment lost 4 bases and the J segment 0 bases; nucleotides outside the gene matches: 2. The CDR3 totals 14 residues. Germline lookup yields CDR1 SGHNT and CDR2 YENEEA. The CDR3 DNA sequence: TGTGCCAGCAGCTCCGGGACAGTGAACACTGAAGCTTTCTTT. This sequence encodes CASSSGTVNTEAFF.

This clone is labeled medium-sized (0.01 to 0.1%). V and J are TRBV9 and TRBJ2-5; no reliable D call. The V gene's germline CDR1 is SGDLS and CDR2 YYNGEE. The germline V and J ends were trimmed by 5 bases and 4 bases, with 12 bases remaining between them. This CDR3 region has 13 residues. This CDR3 reads CASSPQMAETQYF. The CDR3 DNA follows: TGTGCCAGCAGTCCCCAGATGGCAGAGACCCAGTACTTC.

This clone was observed a handful of times. The gene calls are TRBV19 and TRBJ1-1, with D perhaps TRBD1 (6 bases). The CDR3 is 16 residues long. Germline CDR1 reads LNHDA; CDR2 reads SQIVND (reference sequence). V shed 4 bases and J shed 4 bases, with 19 bases lying between them. DNA for the CDR3: TGTGCCAGTAGTACCTCGGGGGCGGGTTTATTCACTGAAGCTTTCTTT. It is translated as CASSTSGAGLFTEAFF.

There are a few counts of this clone. The chain links TRBV6-8 to TRBJ2-3, with D possibly being TRBD2 (5 bases). Between the trimmed V and J ends, which lost 2 bases and 2 bases, there was a span of 11 bases. Germline assignment: CDR1 MNHGY and CDR2 SAAAGT. The CDR3 contains 15 residues. This chain's CDR3 is CASSYEGSPTDTQYF. In DNA form, the CDR3 reads TGTGCCAGCAGTTACGAGGGATCCCCCACAGATACGCAGTATTTT.

This clone was detected a few times. The V call is TRBV11-3, the J call TRBJ2-1; 7 positions agree with TRBD2. This CDR3 region has 15 residues. The ends lost 2 bases at V and 8 bases at J; junction bases unmatched: 9. The germline gives CDR1 SGHNT, CDR2 YENEEA. CDR3 in amino acids: CASSLSGGPFDEQFF. As DNA, the CDR3 is TGTGCCAGCAGCTTATCGGGAGGACCCTTCGATGAGCAGTTCTTC.

By share, this clone counts as medium-sized. This chain links TRBV6-8 with TRBJ2-2; 10 bases map to TRBD2. Germline CDR1 is MNHGY and CDR2 is SAAAGT. V lost 6 bases to trimming and J lost 7 bases; unmatched junction nucleotides: 5. This CDR3 is built from 14 residues. The CDR3 protein is CASRPLAGFGELFF. As DNA, the CDR3 is TGTGCCAGCAGACCACTAGCGGGGTTCGGGGAGCTGTTTTTT.

By proportion, this clone is medium-sized (0.01 to 0.1%). This chain uses TRBV4-1 with TRBJ2-1; 11 bases map to TRBD2. Germline V gene sequence: CDR1 MGHRA, CDR2 YSYEKL. V lost 1 base and J lost 8; bases outside the gene matches: 7. CDR3 length: 16 amino acids. DNA for the CDR3: TGCGCCAGCAGCCAAGCAGCTAGCGGGAGGTTGGATGAGCAGTTCTTC. Encoded protein: CASSQAASGRLDEQFF.

The chain combines TRBV6-8 with TRBJ1-6, with D uncertain. Germline-derived CDR1 and CDR2 are MNHGY and SAAAGT. V was pared by 1 base and J by 10 bases, with 8 bases between. CDR3 length: 13 amino acids. DNA of the CDR3: TGTGCCAGCAGTTACTTTGAGTCCTCACCCCTCCACTTT. Amino acids: CASSYFESSPLHF.

The CDR3 here is CASSGDRGQIYGYTF. The CDR3 DNA sequence: TGTGCCAGCAGCGGGGACAGGGGCCAAATCTATGGCTACACCTTC. The chain has TRBV11-3 and TRBJ1-2, with 10 bases aligning to TRBD1. With 5 bases clipped from V and 4 bases from J, the junction kept 7 bases outside the gene matches. Germline values: CDR1 SGHNT, CDR2 YENEEA. The CDR3 extends over 15 amino acids.

This clone is categorized as medium-sized (0.01 to 0.1%). The genes are TRBV11-3 and TRBJ1-4; D call uncertain. The CDR3 is 15 residues long. Germline CDR1 reads SGHNT; CDR2 reads YENEEA. V lost 4 bases to trimming and J lost 7 bases, with 16 bases between them. The CDR3 coding sequence is TGTGCCAGCAGCTACGACGGCTCCTTAGGTGAAAAACTGTTTTTT. Its translation is CASSYDGSLGEKLFF.